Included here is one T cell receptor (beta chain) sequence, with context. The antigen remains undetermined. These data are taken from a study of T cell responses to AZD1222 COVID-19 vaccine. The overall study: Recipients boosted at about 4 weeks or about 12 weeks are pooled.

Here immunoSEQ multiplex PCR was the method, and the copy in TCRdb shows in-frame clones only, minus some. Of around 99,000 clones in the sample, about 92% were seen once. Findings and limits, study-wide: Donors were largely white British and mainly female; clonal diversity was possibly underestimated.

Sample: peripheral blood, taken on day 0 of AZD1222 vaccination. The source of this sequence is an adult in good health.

CDR3 DNA: TGTGCCAGCAGCTTCCTTAGTAAGGATTCACCCCTCCACTTT. Its translation: CASSFLSKDSPLHF. The chain carries TRBV13 and TRBJ1-6; D is unclear. V was trimmed by 3 bases and J by 8 bases, leaving 11 bases between them. CDR3 size: 14 residues. Germline V gene data show CDR1 as PRHDT and CDR2 as FYEKMQ (reference sequence).